This entry is about one T cell receptor beta chain. Its target is not known. This CDR3 has 13 residues. Between the trimmed V and J ends, which lost 5 bases and 2 bases, there was a span of 9 bases. The germline gives CDR1 GTSNPN, CDR2 SVGIG (reference sequence). The data are from a study of response to subunit inactivated influenza vaccine. Study outcomes and limitations: The authors suggested that few new T cells are recruited per seasonal influenza vaccination.

TCRdb itself ran the RT-PCR reads through MiXCR, one entry per CDR3 protein. The sample lists 430,000 or so distinct CDR3 sequences, around 9.9% seen once, with 10% to 15% in the top ten. The starting material was PBMCs from blood, obtained more than 35 days after vaccination. The sequence was collected from a man aged 45 to 65 who received an inactivated influenza vaccine. J is TRBJ2-2 and V is TRBV30; D is unresolved. The CDR3 spells CAWELGNTGELFF. CDR3 bases: TGTGCCTGGGAGCTAGGTAACACCGGGGAGCTGTTTTTT.